These 22 T cell receptor beta chains came from one sample sequenced in a study of shared clonotypes between healthy human individuals. Cells designated naive CD8 were CD45RO-negative and were positively selected for CCR7, with terminally differentiated effector memory CD45RA+ cells excluded. The protocol was immunoSEQ multiplex PCR, while the TCRdb copy is restricted to in-frame clones and leaves out a portion. The repertoire consists of 1.5 million to 2.5 million clones, with about 95% occurring once and the leading ten covering around 1.2%. The sequencing sample was made of naive CD8+ T cells sorted from blood. These receptors were obtained from a man younger than 30 in good health.

Concerning this clone: The sample holds other DNA sequences that translate to the same CDR3. The rearrangement uses TRBV6-5 and TRBJ1-1; D is undetermined. Trimming cost V 2 bases and J 0 bases, with 10 bases left between them. This CDR3 comprises 15 residues. The germline V gene has CDR1 MNHEY and CDR2 SVGAGI. The CDR3 sequence: CASSYGDGMNTEAFF. The CDR3 nucleotides are TGTGCCAGCAGTTACGGGGATGGCATGAACACTGAAGCTTTCTTT.

This sequence joins TRBV6-5 and TRBJ1-5, with D possibly matching TRBD1 (6 bases). The CDR3 spans 13 residues. Germline CDR1 reads MNHEY; CDR2 reads SVGAGI. Trimming shortened V by 5 bases and J by 9 bases, and 14 bases separated the two germline ends. CDR3 bases: TGTGCCAGCAGTGCGGGGGGGGGCTGGCCCCAGCATTTT. Encoded protein: CASSAGGGWPQHF.

This clone was detected a few times. This chain uses TRBV28 with TRBJ1-6; D possibly corresponds to TRBD1 (6 bases). This CDR3 comprises 17 residues. Germline V CDR1 and CDR2: MDHEN, SYDVKM. The germline V and J ends were trimmed by 2 bases and 10 bases, with 21 bases remaining between them. This CDR3 is CASSLRGTGQLNSPLHF. The CDR3 DNA sequence: TGTGCCAGCAGTTTAAGGGGGACTGGACAGTTAAACTCACCCCTCCACTTT.

The chain links TRBV5-1 to TRBJ1-6; no clear D gene. The germline V gene encodes CDR1 SGHRS and CDR2 YFSETQ. There are 14 residues in the CDR3. Trimming left V 0 bases short and J 6 bases short, with 7 bases between. The CDR3 DNA reads TGCGCCAGCAGCTTGGCAGAGAGTAATTCACCCCTCCACTTT. Protein product: CASSLAESNSPLHF.

The chain couples TRBV6-5 to TRBJ2-1; unclear D gene. Trimming pared 4 bases from V and 8 bases from J, leaving 6 bases between. Per the germline V gene, CDR1 is MNHEY and CDR2 is SVGAGI. The CDR3 runs to 11 residues. CDR3 coding DNA: TGTGCCAGCAGTTTTAGGGATGAGCAGTTCTTC. Protein: CASSFRDEQFF.

V usage is TRBV7-9 and J usage is TRBJ2-2, with TRBD1 as a possible D gene (5 bases). The CDR3 totals 14 residues. The V gene's germline CDR1 is SEHNR and CDR2 FQNEAQ (reference sequence). V was clipped by 7 bases and J by 4 bases, with 13 bases between them. For the CDR3, the DNA is TGTGCCAGCACCTCCCCCAGGGCCACCGGGGAGCTGTTTTTT. This codes for CASTSPRATGELFF.

The gene calls are TRBV7-2 and TRBJ2-3; D is possibly TRBD1 (6 bases). The CDR3 runs 14 residues. Trimming stripped 3 bases from V and 2 bases from J, with 9 bases between. Germline-derived CDR1 and CDR2 are SGHTA and FQGNSA. The DNA of the CDR3 is TGTGCCAGCAGCTTCAGGGGATTCACAGATACGCAGTATTTT. Its translation: CASSFRGFTDTQYF.

The chain is built from TRBV29-1 and TRBJ1-1; no clear D. This CDR3 comprises 15 residues. The V and J ends lost 1 base and 4 bases respectively, with 16 bases between them. Germline V gene data show CDR1 as SQVTM and CDR2 as ANQGSEA. CDR3 coding DNA: TGCAGCGTTGAAGCACCGACTGGTCTGGGCACTGAAGCTTTCTTT. Protein sequence: CSVEAPTGLGTEAFF.

The chain couples TRBV19 to TRBJ2-1, with 7 bases lining up with TRBD1. The CDR3 runs to 13 residues. Germline assignment: CDR1 LNHDA and CDR2 SQIVND (reference sequence). The V segment lost 6 bases and the J segment 1 base; nucleotides outside the gene matches: 0. In DNA, the CDR3 is TGTGCCAGTAGACAGGGGTCCTACAATGAGCAGTTCTTC. Its protein product is CASRQGSYNEQFF.

The chain couples TRBV19 to TRBJ2-3; TRBD1 might be the D (6 bases). CDR3 length equals 15 residues. Trimming pared 4 bases from V and 1 base from J, leaving 12 bases between. From germline, CDR1 is LNHDA and CDR2 SQIVND (reference sequence). In DNA, the CDR3 is TGTGCCAGTAGTAACCAGGGGCACCGCACAGATACGCAGTATTTT. It encodes CASSNQGHRTDTQYF. Combining the CDR3 with reference TRBV19 and TRBJ2-3 gives the whole variable domain DGGITQSPKYLFRKEGQNVTLSCEQNLNHDAMYWYRQDPGQGLRLIYYSQIVNDFQKGDIAEGYSVSREKKESFPLTVTSAQKNPTAFYLCASSNQGHRTDTQYFGPGTRLTVL.

J is TRBJ2-1 and V is TRBV27; the D gene could be TRBD1 or TRBD2 (6 bases each). Trimming stripped 1 base from V and 4 bases from J, with 17 bases between. The length of the CDR3 is 17 residues. Germline CDR1 MNHEY, CDR2 SMNVEV (reference sequence). CDR3 residues: CASSLFGGLVLYNEQFF. For the CDR3, the DNA is TGTGCCAGCAGTTTATTCGGGGGCCTGGTCCTTTACAATGAGCAGTTCTTC.

This clone has only a few counts. The CDR3 DNA follows: TGTGCCAGCAGCCCGGGACTAGCGGGGAGCTCCTACGAGCAGTACTTC. Protein product: CASSPGLAGSSYEQYF. V usage is TRBV5-4 and J usage is TRBJ2-7, with 13 bases fitting TRBD2. This CDR3 contains 16 residues. The germline V gene has CDR1 SGHNT and CDR2 YYREEE (reference sequence). With 4 bases clipped from V and 0 bases from J, the junction kept 4 bases outside the gene matches.

On this clone itself: The identical CDR3 is also encoded by other nucleotide sequences in the sample. The rearrangement uses TRBV4-1 and TRBJ2-5; 10 bases align to TRBD2. The germline gives CDR1 MGHRA, CDR2 YSYEKL. This CDR3 comprises 15 residues. V shed 2 bases and J 5 bases; nucleotides not matched to a gene: 5. The CDR3 sequence is CASSQPGLALETQYF. DNA of the CDR3: TGCGCCAGCAGCCAACCGGGACTAGCGTTGGAGACCCAGTACTTC.

The chain links TRBV27 to TRBJ2-7; D possibly corresponds to TRBD2 (5 bases). This CDR3 is built from 16 residues. V was cut by 4 bases and J by 2 bases, with 18 bases left in between. Germline V lookup: CDR1 MNHEY, CDR2 SMNVEV (reference sequence). The CDR3 loop is CASSYSVGRRTYEQYF. CDR3 DNA sequence: TGTGCCAGCAGTTATAGTGTAGGCAGGAGGACCTACGAGCAGTACTTC.

The rearrangement uses TRBV5-1 and TRBJ2-7; 8 bases match TRBD1. CDR1 SGHRS and CDR2 YFSETQ come from the germline V gene. The CDR3 consists of 15 residues. The V segment lost 4 bases and the J segment 4 bases; nucleotides outside the gene matches: 10. CDR3 amino acids: CASSPGDRPSYEQYF. In DNA form, the CDR3 reads TGCGCCAGCAGCCCGGGGGACAGGCCCTCTTACGAGCAGTACTTC.

V gene TRBV2 combines with J gene TRBJ2-5; TRBD1 might be the D (6 bases). Germline CDR1 is SNHLY and CDR2 is FYNNEI. CDR3 size: 18 residues. Trimming removed 3 bases at V and 1 base at J, with 21 bases between. Here the CDR3 DNA reads TGTGCCAGCAGTGATGCTCCTCGGGACATATTTCTCCAAGAGACCCAGTACTTC. It specifies CASSDAPRDIFLQETQYF. Complete variable domain (other parts from reference TRBV2 and TRBJ2-5): EPEVTQTPSHQVTQMGQEVILRCVPISNHLYFYWYRQILGQKVEFLVSFYNNEISEKSEIFDDQFSVERPDGSNFTLKIRSTKLEDSAMYFCASSDAPRDIFLQETQYFGPGTRLLVL.

The J gene is TRBJ1-2, the V gene TRBV10-2; D is ambiguous. Per germline, CDR1 WSHSY and CDR2 SAAADI. V lost 4 bases to trimming and J lost 4 bases, with 7 bases between them. This CDR3 is 12 amino acids long. CDR3 amino acids: CASSASGYGYTF. CDR3 coding DNA: TGCGCCAGCAGTGCGTCGGGCTATGGCTACACCTTC.

As for this clone: The sample has other DNA sequences that encode this CDR3 too. The chain links TRBV29-1 to TRBJ2-7; D is possibly TRBD1 (6 bases). V shed 4 bases and J shed 4 bases, with 11 bases lying between them. The germline V gene has CDR1 SQVTM and CDR2 ANQGSEA. This CDR3 spans 12 amino acids. In nucleotides, the CDR3 is TGCAGCGTTGCGTCCCAGGGGTACGAGCAGTACTTC. It is translated as CSVASQGYEQYF.

Comments on this clone: The sample holds other DNA sequences that translate to the same CDR3. The chain uses TRBV9 and TRBJ2-7, with 8 bases aligning to TRBD2. The germline gives CDR1 SGDLS, CDR2 YYNGEE. V dropped 0 bases and J dropped 4; count of bases not matched to a gene: 9. This CDR3 has 16 amino acids. The CDR3 reads CASSVGAGESLYEQYF. The CDR3 DNA follows: TGTGCCAGCAGCGTAGGAGCGGGAGAGTCGCTGTACGAGCAGTACTTC.

The chain is built from TRBV14 and TRBJ2-5, with 15 nucleotides matching TRBD2. Unmatched junction bases numbered 1, after V lost 1 base and J lost 4 bases. The CDR3 has 16 residues. Germline V gene data show CDR1 as SGHDN and CDR2 as FVKESK. CDR3 region: CASSQGGLAGGETQYF. CDR3 sequence (DNA): TGTGCCAGCAGCCAAGGGGGACTAGCGGGAGGAGAGACCCAGTACTTC.

CDR3 sequence reads: CASSLGSSGQYF. The CDR3 DNA is TGTGCCAGCAGCTTGGGGTCCTCAGGGCAGTATTTT. The chain recombines TRBV5-6 with TRBJ2-3; unclear D gene. V dropped 0 bases and J dropped 11 bases, with 10 bases sitting between them. Per germline, CDR1 SGHDT and CDR2 YYEEEE. There are 12 residues in the CDR3. Full variable domain (remainder filled in from reference TRBV5-6 and TRBJ2-3): DAGVTQSPTHLIKTRGQQVTLRCSPKSGHDTVSWYQQALGQGPQFIFQYYEEEERQRGNFPDRFSGHQFPNYSSELNVNALLLGDSALYLCASSLGSSGQYFGPGTRLTVL.

The chain employs TRBV11-2 and TRBJ2-2; D is unclear. Per the germline V gene, CDR1 is SGHAT and CDR2 is FQNNGV. The CDR3 covers 14 residues. The ends were cut back, 5 bases at V and 3 bases at J, with 10 bases in the middle. The CDR3 reads CASSPLVYTGELFF. As DNA, the CDR3 is TGTGCCAGCAGCCCCTTGGTGTACACCGGGGAGCTGTTTTTT.